Included here is one T cell receptor (beta chain) sequence, with context. Antigen: not known. Only in-frame clones appear in the TCRdb table, and some are missing; sequencing was by immunoSEQ multiplex PCR. In the table there are under 80,000 clones, less than 80% of which are singletons. The sample originates from a study of vaccination effects on CD4 cells after COVID-19. Study as a whole: After the second dose, samples were taken at median day 72.

Overall study findings and caveats: Limitations: small convalescent group and missing early post-infection timepoints.

In the ViraFEST assay, antigen-specific CD4+ clonotypes were identified by expansion after peptide-pool stimulation. CD4+ T cell isolation took place after approximately 11 days of culture. All participants had two doses of either the BNT162b2 or mRNA-1273 vaccine. Germline values: CDR1 SGHNT, CDR2 YENEEA. CDR3 length equals 16 residues. The V segment lost 2 bases and the J segment 6 bases; nucleotides outside the gene matches: 9. The genes are TRBV11-3 and TRBJ2-1; TRBD2 aligns across 8 bases. Here the sequenced sample was CD4+ T cells from PBMCs cultured with HCoV-229E spike peptides, taken after COVID-19 vaccination. This clonotype was obtained from a human donor who received a COVID-19 vaccine. The CDR3 DNA sequence: TGTGCCAGCAGCTTATTACCCGGGGGGGTGGGCAATGAGCAGTTCTTC. As protein: CASSLLPGGVGNEQFF.